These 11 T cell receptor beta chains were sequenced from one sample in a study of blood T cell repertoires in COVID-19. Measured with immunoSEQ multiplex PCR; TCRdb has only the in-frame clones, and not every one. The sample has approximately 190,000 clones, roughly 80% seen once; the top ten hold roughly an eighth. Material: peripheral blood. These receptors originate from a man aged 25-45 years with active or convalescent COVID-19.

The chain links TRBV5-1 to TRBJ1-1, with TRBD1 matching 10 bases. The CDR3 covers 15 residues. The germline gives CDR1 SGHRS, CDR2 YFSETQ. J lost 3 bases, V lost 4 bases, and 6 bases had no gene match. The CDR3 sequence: CASSPTGTGDTEAFF. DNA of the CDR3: TGCGCCAGCAGCCCGACCGGGACAGGGGACACTGAAGCTTTCTTT.

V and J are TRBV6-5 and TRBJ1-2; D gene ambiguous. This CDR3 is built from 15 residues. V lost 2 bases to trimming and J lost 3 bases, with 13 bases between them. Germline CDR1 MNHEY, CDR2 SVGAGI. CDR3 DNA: TGTGCCAGCAGTTACGGAGCCAGATCTGACTATGGCTACACCTTC. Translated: CASSYGARSDYGYTF.

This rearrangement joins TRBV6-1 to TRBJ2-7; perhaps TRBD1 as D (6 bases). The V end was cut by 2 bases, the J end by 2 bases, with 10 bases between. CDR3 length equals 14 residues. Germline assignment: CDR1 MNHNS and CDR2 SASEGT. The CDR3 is CASSESGQPYEQYV. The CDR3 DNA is TGTGCCAGCAGTGAATCAGGACAGCCCTACGAGCAGTACGTC.

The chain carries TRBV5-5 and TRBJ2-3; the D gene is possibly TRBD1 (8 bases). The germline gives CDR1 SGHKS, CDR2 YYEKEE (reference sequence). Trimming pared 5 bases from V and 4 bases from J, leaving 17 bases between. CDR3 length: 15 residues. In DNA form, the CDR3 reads TGTGCCAGCAGGTACAGGGGGGGGTCGGCAGATACGCAGTATTTT. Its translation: CASRYRGGSADTQYF.

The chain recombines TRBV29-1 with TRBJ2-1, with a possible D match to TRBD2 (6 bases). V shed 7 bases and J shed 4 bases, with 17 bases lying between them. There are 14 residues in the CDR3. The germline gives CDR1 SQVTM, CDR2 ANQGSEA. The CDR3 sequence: CSGSTGTLYNEQFF. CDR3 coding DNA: TGCAGCGGCTCGACCGGGACTTTATACAATGAGCAGTTCTTC.

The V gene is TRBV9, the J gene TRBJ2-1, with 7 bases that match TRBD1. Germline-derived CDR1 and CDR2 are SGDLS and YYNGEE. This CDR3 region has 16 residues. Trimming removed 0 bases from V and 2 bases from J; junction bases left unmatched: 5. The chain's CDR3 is CASSVGVGQPYNEQFF. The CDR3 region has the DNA TGTGCCAGCAGCGTAGGGGTGGGACAGCCCTACAATGAGCAGTTCTTC.

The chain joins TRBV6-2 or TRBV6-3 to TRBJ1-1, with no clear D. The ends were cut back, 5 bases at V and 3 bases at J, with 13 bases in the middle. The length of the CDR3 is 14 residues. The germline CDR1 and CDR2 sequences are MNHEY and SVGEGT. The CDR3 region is CASSPGLLYTEAFF. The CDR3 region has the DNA TGTGCCAGCAGTCCCGGACTTTTGTACACTGAAGCTTTCTTT.

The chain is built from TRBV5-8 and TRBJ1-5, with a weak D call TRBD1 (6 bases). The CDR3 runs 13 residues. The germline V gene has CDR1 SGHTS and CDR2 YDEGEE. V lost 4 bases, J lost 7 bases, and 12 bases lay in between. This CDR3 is CASSRQEAQPQHF. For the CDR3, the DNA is TGTGCCAGCAGCCGACAGGAAGCGCAGCCCCAGCATTTT.

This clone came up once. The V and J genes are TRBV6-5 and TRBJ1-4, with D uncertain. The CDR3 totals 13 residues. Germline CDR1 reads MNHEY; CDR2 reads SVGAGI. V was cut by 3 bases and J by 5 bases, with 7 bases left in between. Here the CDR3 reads CASSYRGNEKLFF. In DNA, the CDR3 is TGTGCCAGCAGTTATCGGGGAAATGAAAAACTGTTTTTT.

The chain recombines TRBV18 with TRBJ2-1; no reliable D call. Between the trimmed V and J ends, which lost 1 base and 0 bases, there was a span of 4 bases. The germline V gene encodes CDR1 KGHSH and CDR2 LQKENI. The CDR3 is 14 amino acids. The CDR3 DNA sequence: TGTGCCAGCTCACCACTTATCTCCTACAATGAGCAGTTCTTC. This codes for CASSPLISYNEQFF.

CDR3 DNA: TGTGCCAGTAGTATAGGGGCAGGCGGAGGCTATGGCTACACCTTC. It translates to CASSIGAGGGYGYTF. This chain uses TRBV19 with TRBJ1-2; D unclear. Deletions cut 1 base from V and 4 bases from J, with 13 bases between. Germline V gene data show CDR1 as LNHDA and CDR2 as SQIVND (reference sequence). This CDR3 spans 15 amino acids.